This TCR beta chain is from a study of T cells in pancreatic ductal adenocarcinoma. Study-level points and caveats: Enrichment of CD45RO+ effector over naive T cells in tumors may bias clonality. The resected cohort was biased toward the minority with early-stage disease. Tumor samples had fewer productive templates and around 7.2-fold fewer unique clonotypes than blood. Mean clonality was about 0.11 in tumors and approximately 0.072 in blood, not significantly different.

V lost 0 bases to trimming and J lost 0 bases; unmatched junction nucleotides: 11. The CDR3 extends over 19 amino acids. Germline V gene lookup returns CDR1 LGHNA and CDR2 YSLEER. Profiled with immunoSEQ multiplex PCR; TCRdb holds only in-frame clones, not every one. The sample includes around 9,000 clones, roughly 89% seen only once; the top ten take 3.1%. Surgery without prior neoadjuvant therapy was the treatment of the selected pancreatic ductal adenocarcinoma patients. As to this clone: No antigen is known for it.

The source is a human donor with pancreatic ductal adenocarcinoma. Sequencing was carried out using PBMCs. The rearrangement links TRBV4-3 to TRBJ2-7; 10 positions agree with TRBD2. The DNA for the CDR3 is TGCGCCAGCAGCCAAGAAAATTCTAGTCCTAGCGGGAGCTCCTACGAGCAGTACTTC. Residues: CASSQENSSPSGSSYEQYF.